This paragraph reports one TCR beta chain. The sample originates from a study of preoperative IRX-2 immunotherapy in early breast cancer. Sequenced by immunoSEQ multiplex PCR; TCRdb stores in-frame clones only, minus some. The sample has some 13,000 clones, roughly 91% seen once. Treatment denoted: preoperative locoregional IRX-2 cytokine immunotherapy. Preoperative locoregional IRX-2 cytokine immunotherapy was tested in the phase Ib source study. The source is a human donor with breast cancer. Collection took place from a patient treated with IRX-2 immunotherapy.

The CDR3 sequence: CSLVILAGGPMGYNEQFF. In nucleotides, the CDR3 is TGCAGCCTTGTTATTCTAGCGGGGGGGCCTATGGGCTACAATGAGCAGTTCTTC. The rearrangement links TRBV29-1 to TRBJ2-1, with 12 bases identical to TRBD2. V lost 8 bases and J lost 3; bases outside the gene matches: 17. The length of the CDR3 is 18 residues. Germline CDR1 and CDR2: SQVTM and ANQGSEA.